This T cell receptor beta chain was observed in a study of blood T cell repertoires in COVID-19. The overall study: Samples of COVID-19 (acute and convalescent) were obtained from the United States, Italy and Spain.

The CDR3 is 14 residues long. CDR1 is MNHEY and CDR2 is SVGAGI in the germline V gene. Trimming shortened V by 7 bases and J by 5 bases, and 17 bases separated the two germline ends. While infection was still active, Seattle patients were enrolled and then followed longitudinally. Study processing details: Reference gene primer amplification gave estimated nucleated cell counts. Clones were read by immunoSEQ multiplex PCR, and TCRdb kept only the in-frame ones, dropping some. D and trimming come from the DNA, and the V and J calls and clone size come from that table. Of over 100,000 clones listed, approximately 90% were seen once; the top ten hold more than 3.5%.

This clonotype was sampled from a man in his fifties or sixties with COVID-19, enrolled during active disease. The sequenced material came from peripheral blood. The chain has TRBV6-5 and TRBJ2-5, with a tentative D call TRBD1 (6 bases). CDR3 loop: CASIQGPYRETQYF. CDR3 DNA sequence: TGTGCCAGCATCCAGGGGCCCTATCGCGAGACCCAGTACTTC.